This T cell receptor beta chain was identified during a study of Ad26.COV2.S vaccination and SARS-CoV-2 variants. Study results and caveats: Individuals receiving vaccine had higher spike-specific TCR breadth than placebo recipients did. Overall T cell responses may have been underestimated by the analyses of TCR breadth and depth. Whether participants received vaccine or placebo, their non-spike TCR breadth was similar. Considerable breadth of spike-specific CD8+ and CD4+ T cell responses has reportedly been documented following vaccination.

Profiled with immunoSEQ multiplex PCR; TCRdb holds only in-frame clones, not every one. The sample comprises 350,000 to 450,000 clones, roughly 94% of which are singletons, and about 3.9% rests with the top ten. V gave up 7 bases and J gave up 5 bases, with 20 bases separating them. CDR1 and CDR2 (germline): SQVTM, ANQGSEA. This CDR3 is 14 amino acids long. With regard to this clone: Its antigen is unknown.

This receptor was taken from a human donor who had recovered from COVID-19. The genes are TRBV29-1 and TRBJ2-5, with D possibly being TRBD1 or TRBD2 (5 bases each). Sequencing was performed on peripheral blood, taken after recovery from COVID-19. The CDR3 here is CSASLGVMGETQYF. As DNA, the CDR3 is TGCAGCGCCAGTCTGGGGGTAATGGGTGAGACCCAGTACTTC.